This is a list of T cell receptor beta chains from one sample in a study of T cell responses to AZD1222 COVID-19 vaccine. The assay was immunoSEQ multiplex PCR, and TCRdb's table has in-frame clones only and misses some. The table includes approximately 110,000 clones, roughly nine tenths detected once. The sample was peripheral blood, taken on day 0 of AZD1222 vaccination. Receptors were obtained from an adult in good health. Both conserved end residues are part of each CDR3. A D gene is named only where the DNA matches it firmly. The size entry is marked missing in some rows and otherwise reads once, few, many or a size class.

j_gene	d_gene	v_gene	abundance	CDR3aa	CDR3nt
TRBJ1-3	NA	TRBV6-5	NA	CASTLDGGSGNTIYF	TGTGCCAGCACCTTGGACGGAGGCTCTGGAAACACCATATATTTT
TRBJ2-7	NA	TRBV7-9	medium-sized	CASSSTGYEQYF	TGTGCCAGCAGCTCGACAGGTTACGAGCAGTACTTC
TRBJ2-2	TRBD1	TRBV11-2	NA	CASRTIAGTGFTGELFF	TGTGCCAGCAGAACAATCGCCGGGACAGGGTTCACCGGGGAGCTGTTTTTT
TRBJ1-3	NA	TRBV19	NA	CASSIVDGNTIYF	TGTGCCAGTAGTATAGTTGACGGAAACACCATATATTTT
TRBJ2-3	NA	TRBV5-8	few	CASSTGQGLLATDTQYF	TGTGCCAGCAGTACCGGGCAGGGACTCCTCGCCACAGATACGCAGTATTTT
TRBJ1-5	NA	TRBV18	NA	CASSLDRNQPQHF	TGTGCCAGCTCACTAGACAGGAATCAGCCCCAGCATTTT
TRBJ1-2	NA	TRBV5-1	NA	CASSLTGDGYGYTF	TGCGCCAGCAGCTTGACTGGGGATGGATATGGCTACACCTTC
TRBJ1-2	TRBD1	TRBV7-2	NA	CASSLTGGVGYTF	TGTGCCAGCAGCCTGACAGGGGGCGTTGGCTACACCTTC
TRBJ2-7	NA	TRBV19	NA	CASSIGGRDGTYEQYF	TGTGCCAGTAGTATAGGGGGACGGGACGGAACCTACGAGCAGTACTTC
TRBJ2-7	TRBD1	TRBV19	NA	CASSIGDRRSSYEQYF	TGTGCCAGTAGTATAGGGGACAGGAGGAGCTCCTACGAGCAGTACTTC
TRBJ1-1	TRBD1	TRBV7-2	NA	CASSRKNRGATEAFF	TGTGCCAGCAGCCGGAAAAACAGGGGGGCCACTGAAGCTTTCTTT
TRBJ2-5	NA	TRBV29-1	NA	CSVATWQETQYF	TGCAGCGTTGCGACTTGGCAAGAGACCCAGTACTTC
TRBJ2-4	TRBD1	TRBV5-1	NA	CASSREVGTGVAMLDF	TGCGCCAGCAGCAGGGAAGTGGGGACAGGGGTCGCTATGCTGGACTTC
TRBJ1-1	NA	TRBV12-3/TRBV12-4	NA	CASSPIQGTEAFF	TGTGCCAGCAGTCCCATTCAAGGGACTGAAGCTTTCTTT
TRBJ2-3	NA	TRBV5-1	NA	CASSLAELGRDTQYF	TGCGCCAGCAGCTTGGCCGAGCTGGGCAGAGATACGCAGTATTTT
TRBJ2-1	NA	TRBV5-1	NA	CASSRPPYNEQFF	TGCGCCAGCAGCCGACCCCCCTACAATGAGCAGTTCTTC
TRBJ1-1	NA	TRBV14	NA	CASSPSGNTEAFF	TGTGCCAGCAGCCCCTCCGGGAACACTGAAGCTTTCTTT